These 30 T cell receptor beta chains share one sample of origin, sequenced in a study of metastatic and nonmetastatic thyroid tumors. With MiXCR, TCRdb called clones anew from the PCR reads. The sample lists approximately 30,000 clones, around 17% seen once, with 3.4% in the top ten. Ahead of thyroid surgery, no patient had received treatment of any kind. The specimen was blood. The receptors shown here come from a female donor with papillary thyroid cancer or a benign thyroid nodule (not recorded which). Some clones in this sample may be carry-over from other donors' samples.

This clone was seen repeatedly, ten times or more. The chain carries TRBV5-1 and TRBJ2-6, with a tentative D call TRBD2 (5 bases). Germline V lookup: CDR1 SGHRS, CDR2 YFSETQ. Deletions cut 0 bases from V and 0 bases from J, with 10 bases between. This CDR3 region has 17 residues. CDR3 protein: CASSLAGTSSGANVLTF. CDR3 DNA: TGCGCCAGCAGCTTGGCGGGAACTAGCTCTGGGGCCAACGTCCTGACTTTC.

This clone showed up many times. This chain joins TRBV30 and TRBJ1-3, with D hard to call. V gave up 2 bases and J gave up 0 bases, with 8 bases separating them. This CDR3 comprises 14 residues. Germline-derived CDR1 and CDR2 are GTSNPN and SVGIG (reference sequence). Written as DNA, the CDR3 is TGTGCCTGGAGTCTAGGGTTCTCTGGAAACACCATATATTTT. The encoded protein is CAWSLGFSGNTIYF.

This clone was observed at least ten times. This specimen includes other DNA sequences encoding the same CDR3. The chain joins TRBV20-1 to TRBJ1-5; no reliable D call. The V end lost 1 base, the J end lost 9 bases, and 13 bases lay between the germline ends. This CDR3 is built from 13 residues. Germline V gene sequence: CDR1 DFQATT, CDR2 SNEGSKA (reference sequence). This CDR3 is CSARGTDLGPQHF. As DNA, the CDR3 is TGCAGTGCTAGAGGGACGGACCTGGGGCCCCAGCATTTT.

In its sample, this clone was seen many times. The rearrangement links TRBV9 to TRBJ2-1; TRBD2 matches 13 bases. CDR3 length equals 15 residues. Unmatched junction bases numbered 7, after V lost 3 bases and J lost 10 bases. CDR1 is SGDLS and CDR2 is YYNGEE in the germline V gene. The DNA for the CDR3 is TGTGCCAGCAGCGCCACTAGCGGGAGGGCGAGCGAGCAGTTCTTC. Its translation: CASSATSGRASEQFF.

The V call is TRBV13, the J call TRBJ1-3; D might be TRBD1 (5 bases). This CDR3 region has 13 residues. Germline assignment: CDR1 PRHDT and CDR2 FYEKMQ (reference sequence). V was clipped by 8 bases and J by 4 bases, with 12 bases between them. The CDR3: CASCLRGGNTIYF. For the CDR3, the DNA is TGTGCCAGCTGCCTGAGGGGCGGAAACACCATATATTTT.

This clone was detected only a few times. V and J are TRBV10-3 and TRBJ2-3; tentatively, D is TRBD2 (6 bases). V lost 6 bases to trimming and J lost 11 bases, with 12 bases between them. This CDR3 is built from 11 residues. CDR1 ENHRY and CDR2 SYGVKD come from the germline V gene. The CDR3 sequence: CAIREGDEQYF. CDR3 DNA: TGTGCCATCAGGGAGGGTGACGAGCAGTATTTT.

This clone was counted between two and nine times. A much larger clone lies a single base off, so this may be a read error. The chain carries TRBV25-1 and TRBJ2-3; D is undetermined. Germline CDR1 and CDR2: MGHDK and SYGVNS. Trimming shortened V by 4 bases and J by 2 bases, and 13 bases separated the two germline ends. The CDR3 contains 15 residues. The CDR3 reads CASSGSWYITDTQYF. In DNA, the CDR3 is TGTGCCAGCAGTGGATCGTGGTATATCACAGATACGCAGTATTTT.

The sample holds many counts of this clone. This chain uses TRBV6-1 with TRBJ1-5; no reliable D call. Germline lookup yields CDR1 MNHNS and CDR2 SASEGT. V lost 6 bases and J 7 bases, leaving 16 bases between the germline ends. CDR3 length: 14 residues. The CDR3 spells CASRTKGFGQPQHF. The CDR3 DNA sequence: TGTGCCAGCAGGACCAAGGGATTCGGACAGCCCCAGCATTTT.

The CDR3 region is CASSPGTLGNTIYF. The CDR3 coding sequence is TGTGCCAGCAGCCCAGGGACACTTGGAAACACCATATATTTT. This rearrangement joins TRBV7-2 to TRBJ1-3, with D perhaps TRBD1 (6 bases). V was cut by 5 bases and J by 3 bases, with 11 bases left in between. From germline, CDR1 is SGHTA and CDR2 FQGNSA. This CDR3 comprises 14 residues. Full variable domain (outside the CDR3, taken from reference TRBV7-2 and TRBJ1-3): GAGVSQSPSNKVTEKGKDVELRCDPISGHTALYWYRQSLGQGLEFLIYFQGNSAPDKSGLPSDRFSAERTGGSVSTLTIQRTQQEDSAVYLCASSPGTLGNTIYFGEGSWLTVV.

The chain recombines TRBV3-1 with TRBJ2-1; TRBD2 aligns across 10 bases. This CDR3 contains 16 residues. V lost 3 bases to trimming and J lost 3 bases; unmatched junction nucleotides: 5. Germline lookup yields CDR1 LGHDT and CDR2 YNNKEL (reference sequence). CDR3 bases: TGTGCCAGCAGCCAGGTAGCGGGAGGATTCTACAATGAGCAGTTCTTC. It translates to CASSQVAGGFYNEQFF.

In its sample, this clone was seen many times. The CDR3 spells CASSLEVGGEEADTQYF. For the CDR3, the DNA is TGTGCCAGCAGCTTAGAGGTGGGCGGTGAAGAAGCAGATACGCAGTATTTT. The J gene is TRBJ2-3, the V gene TRBV11-3; no definite D call. V lost 0 bases and J lost 4, with 17 bases in between. The CDR3 runs 17 residues. Germline V CDR1 and CDR2: SGHNT, YENEEA. Variable domain in full (rest from reference TRBV11-3 and TRBJ2-3): EAGVVQSPRYKIIEKKQPVAFWCNPISGHNTLYWYLQNLGQGPELLIRYENEEAVDDSQLPKDRFSAERLKGVDSTLKIQPAELGDSAVYLCASSLEVGGEEADTQYFGPGTRLTVL.

This clone rates as medium-sized (0.01 to 0.1%). The chain uses TRBV5-1 and TRBJ2-7, with TRBD1 matching over 8 bases. The CDR3 is 15 amino acids. V was clipped by 4 bases and J by 2 bases; unmatched bases: 8. Germline loops: CDR1 SGHRS, CDR2 YFSETQ. Here the CDR3 DNA reads TGCGCCAGCAGCGATAGGACAGGGTCTACCTACGAGCAGTACTTC. It encodes CASSDRTGSTYEQYF.

This clone was seen at least ten times. V is TRBV12-3 or TRBV12-4 and J is TRBJ2-7; 10 bases agree with TRBD2. Trimming cost V 1 base and J 6 bases; bases outside gene matches: 6. The CDR3 is made up of 15 amino acids. The CDR3 loop is CASSLGSLAGVEQYF. CDR3 bases: TGTGCCAGCAGTTTAGGGTCCCTAGCGGGAGTCGAGCAGTACTTC.

This clone occurred a few times. The chain couples TRBV24-1 to TRBJ2-1; D unclear. The V gene lost 6 bases and the J gene lost 0 bases, with 11 bases spanning the gap. The CDR3 sequence is 15 residues long. CDR1 and CDR2 (germline): KGHDR, SFDVKD. The CDR3 DNA reads as TGTGCCACCAGTCTCGCGACGAGCTCCTACAATGAGCAGTTCTTC. Translation: CATSLATSSYNEQFF.

This clone was detected ten times or more. V usage is TRBV12-3 or TRBV12-4 and J usage is TRBJ2-1; 8 positions agree with TRBD1. Germline trimming cut 6 bases from V and 6 bases from J; bases unmatched to any gene: 7. The CDR3 spans 14 residues. CDR3 DNA sequence: TGTGCCAGCAGGCGGGGACAGGAAAGCAATGAGCAGTTCTTC. It encodes CASRRGQESNEQFF.

The gene calls are TRBV7-9 and TRBJ1-6; TRBD1 matches at 7 bases. The V gene's germline CDR1 is SEHNR and CDR2 FQNEAQ (reference sequence). The CDR3 sequence is 14 residues long. V gave up 5 bases and J gave up 6 bases; unmatched junction bases: 4. This CDR3 reads CASSRTGFNSPLHF. In DNA, the CDR3 is TGTGCCAGCAGCCGGACAGGCTTTAATTCACCCCTCCACTTT.

For this clone: A read error is possible here, since a much larger clone lies one base away. The chain is built from TRBV28 and TRBJ2-7, with D maybe TRBD1 (6 bases). The CDR3 contains 14 residues. Germline V gene sequence: CDR1 MDHEN, CDR2 SYDVKM. The CDR3 sequence: CASSLRGVIYEQYF. The CDR3 nucleotides read TGCGCCAGCAGTCTCAGGGGTGTGATATACGAGCAGTACTTC. Using reference TRBV28 and TRBJ2-7 for the parts outside the CDR3, the full variable domain is DVKVTQSSRYLVKRTGEKVFLECVQDMDHENMFWYRQDPGLGLRLIYFSYDVKMKEKGDIPEGYSVSREKKERFSLILESASTNQTSMYLCASSLRGVIYEQYFGPGTRLTVT.

There are many counts of this clone. The junction departs from germline at one end; a sequencing error may be responsible. Other DNA sequences in this sample translate to the same CDR3. The chain combines TRBV9 with TRBJ2-2; tentatively, D is TRBD2 (5 bases). The length of the CDR3 is 14 residues. Germline CDR1 SGDLS, CDR2 YYNGEE. CDR3 amino acids: CASSPPGRTGELFF. The CDR3 DNA reads TGTGCCAGCAGCCCCCCGGGCCGCACCGGGGAGTTGTTTTTT.

This clone has at least ten counts. The chain carries TRBV7-3 and TRBJ2-7, with no clear D. Trimming took off 3 bases at V and 6 bases at J, with 12 bases between the two ends. The CDR3 has 13 amino acids. CDR1 and CDR2 (germline): SGHTA, FQGTGA. Here the CDR3 DNA reads TGTGCCAGCAGCTTTACTCCTTTAGGCGAGCAGTACTTC. Its translation is CASSFTPLGEQYF.

On this clone itself: Germline and junction disagree at one end, which may indicate a read error. The chain joins TRBV20-1 to TRBJ2-2, with TRBD2 as a possible D gene (6 bases). Per the germline V gene, CDR1 is DFQATT and CDR2 is SNEGSKA (reference sequence). This CDR3 is 14 amino acids long. The CDR3 nucleotides are TGCAGTGCTAGGGAAAGTGGTGTGGGCGGGGTGCTGTTTTTT. This translates into CSARESGVGGVLFF.

This clone was detected many times. The J gene is TRBJ1-1, the V gene TRBV6-1, with TRBD1 as a possible D gene (6 bases). V lost 5 bases, J lost 4 bases, and 17 bases lay in between. The CDR3 is 15 residues long. The V gene's germline CDR1 is MNHNS and CDR2 SASEGT. The CDR3 region is CASSKLGGGATEAFF. CDR3 coding DNA: TGTGCCAGCAGTAAGCTCGGGGGGGGGGCCACTGAAGCTTTCTTT.

This clone was seen at least ten times. The CDR3 DNA reads TGCGCCAGCAGCTTTCAGTCGGGAAGGGGAGCCGAGCAGTACTTC. This sequence encodes CASSFQSGRGAEQYF. The V and J genes are TRBV5-1 and TRBJ2-7, with D possibly being TRBD1 or TRBD2 (5 bases each). Germline loops: CDR1 SGHRS, CDR2 YFSETQ. The CDR3 is made up of 15 amino acids. The ends were cut back, 2 bases at V and 6 bases at J, with 18 bases in the middle.

This clone was observed many times. V gene TRBV6-2 or TRBV6-3 combines with J gene TRBJ2-5; D possibly corresponds to TRBD1 (6 bases). V was shortened by 6 bases and J by 1 base, with 12 bases between the two germline ends. Per germline, CDR1 MNHEY and CDR2 SVGEGT. This CDR3 contains 14 residues. The CDR3 here is CASSNNRAQETQYF. The DNA of the CDR3 is TGTGCCAGCAGCAACAACAGGGCCCAAGAGACCCAGTACTTC.

V gene TRBV20-1 combines with J gene TRBJ1-2; no firm D call. Germline lookup yields CDR1 DFQATT and CDR2 SNEGSKA (reference sequence). Trimming cost V 0 bases and J 5 bases, with 10 bases left between them. This CDR3 comprises 13 residues. The CDR3 region is CSAREAGGYGYTF. The CDR3 nucleotides are TGCAGTGCTAGAGAGGCAGGAGGGTATGGCTACACCTTC.

The gene calls are TRBV6-1 and TRBJ1-5; D gene ambiguous. Deletions cut 6 bases from V and 3 bases from J, with 18 bases between. The CDR3 is 16 amino acids. Germline values: CDR1 MNHNS, CDR2 SASEGT. The CDR3 protein is CASRATGGIINQPQHF. The CDR3 bases are TGTGCCAGCAGGGCCACGGGTGGGATTATCAATCAGCCCCAGCATTTT.

The sample holds many counts of this clone. This sample also contains other DNA sequences that code for the same CDR3. The chain employs TRBV9 and TRBJ2-1; TRBD2 matches at 11 bases. The germline V gene has CDR1 SGDLS and CDR2 YYNGEE. The CDR3 extends over 21 amino acids. J gave up 3 bases and V 0 bases, and 17 bases lay outside the gene matches. The CDR3 region has the DNA TGTGCCAGCAGCGTAGGCTTGGGGACTAGCGGAGACATAGATTACTACAATGAGCAGTTCTTC. It encodes CASSVGLGTSGDIDYYNEQFF.

At least ten counts were recorded for this clone. V is TRBV6-1 and J is TRBJ2-2; D possibly uses TRBD1 or TRBD2 (5 bases each). From germline, CDR1 is MNHNS and CDR2 SASEGT. V was cut by 11 bases and J by 0 bases, with 13 bases left in between. The CDR3 has 14 residues. Here the CDR3 DNA reads TGTGCCTCCCCGGGACCCTCGAACACCGGGGAGCTGTTTTTT. Translated: CASPGPSNTGELFF.

The table lists this clone with many counts. The chain is built from TRBV6-1 and TRBJ2-1; a weak D match, TRBD2 (5 bases). The CDR3 contains 11 residues. Germline CDR1 is MNHNS and CDR2 is SASEGT. Deletions cut 7 bases from V and 6 bases from J, with 7 bases between. The CDR3, as DNA: TGTGCCAGCATGGCGGGCAATGAGCAGTTCTTC. Its translation: CASMAGNEQFF.

This clone was counted ten times or more. A much larger clone sits a single nucleotide away, making a read error possible. Other DNA sequences of this sample code for an identical CDR3. This chain connects TRBV6-1 to TRBJ1-1; D gene ambiguous. CDR1 is MNHNS, CDR2 SASEGT, per germline. Trimming shortened V by 5 bases and J by 5 bases, and 12 bases separated the two germline ends. The CDR3 is 13 residues long. The CDR3 nucleotides are TGTGCCAGCAGTCCGGAGGGCGGTACTGAAGCTTTCTTT. Translation gives CASSPEGGTEAFF.

The chain employs TRBV7-2 and TRBJ2-7; no clear D gene. From germline, CDR1 is SGHTA and CDR2 FQGNSA. Trimming pared 2 bases from V and 3 bases from J, leaving 8 bases between. The CDR3 runs 13 residues. DNA of the CDR3: TGTGCCAGCAGCTTATACCCGTGCTACGAGCAGTACTTC. Its protein product is CASSLYPCYEQYF.